What follows are 25 T cell receptor beta chains derived from one specimen sequenced in a study of cytomegalovirus exposure and HLA in healthy donors. The study ran its PCR with 60 Vbeta and 13 Jbeta primers. Generated by immunoSEQ multiplex PCR, the TCRdb table keeps only in-frame clones and is missing some. Among around 130,000 clones listed, 65% to 90% were seen once. Material for sequencing was PBMCs. The receptors were sampled from a girl aged 2-10 years in good health and CMV-seronegative.

This chain links TRBV6-4 with TRBJ2-3; 10 bases fit TRBD2. V trimming: 11 bases; J trimming: 8 bases; junction bases outside the gene matches: 16. The CDR3 spans 15 residues. The V gene's germline CDR1 is MRHNA and CDR2 SNTAGT. The CDR3 is CALYPGLASSGTQYF. DNA of the CDR3: TGTGCCCTCTACCCGGGACTAGCGAGTAGCGGTACGCAGTATTTT.

The V call is TRBV7-9, the J call TRBJ1-2; D is undetermined. V was trimmed by 4 bases and J by 4 bases, leaving 16 bases between them. This CDR3 is built from 15 residues. CDR1 is SEHNR and CDR2 is FQNEAQ in the germline V gene (reference sequence). The CDR3 DNA reads as TGTGCCAGCAGCTCTCAAGACTCTATTTCCTATGGCTACACCTTC. Encoded protein: CASSSQDSISYGYTF.

The chain recombines TRBV5-6 with TRBJ1-2; D perhaps matches TRBD1 (5 bases). Trimming removed 0 bases from V and 9 bases from J, with 15 bases in between. Germline CDR1 and CDR2: SGHDT and YYEEEE. The CDR3 sequence is 14 residues long. For the CDR3, the DNA is TGTGCCAGCAGCTTGGGAGCAGGGTTAAGACGCTACACCTTC. As protein: CASSLGAGLRRYTF.

This chain links TRBV2 with TRBJ2-7; 7 positions match TRBD1. The CDR3 runs to 13 residues. The V gene end was trimmed by 7 bases and the J gene end by 3 bases; junction bases not matched to a gene: 6. Germline V gene data show CDR1 as SNHLY and CDR2 as FYNNEI. CDR3 coding DNA: TGTGCCAGCATGGGACAGTTATTCTACGAGCAGTACTTC. Its translation is CASMGQLFYEQYF.

The chain has TRBV4-1 and TRBJ2-3; D possibly corresponds to TRBD1 (6 bases). This CDR3 is built from 16 residues. V lost 1 base and J 5 bases, leaving 16 bases between the germline ends. Germline V gives CDR1 MGHRA, CDR2 YSYEKL. CDR3 DNA: TGCGCCAGCAGCCAAGGTCTAACAGGGCCCGGAGATACGCAGTATTTT. It yields the protein CASSQGLTGPGDTQYF.

The rearrangement uses TRBV23-1 and TRBJ2-3; D may be TRBD1 (6 bases). TRBV23-1 belongs to the ORF category, with a function that is uncertain. V lost 2 bases and J lost 5, with 11 bases in between. The CDR3 is 14 amino acids. The CDR3 reads CASSQQGSKDTQYF. Written as DNA, the CDR3 is TGCGCCAGCAGTCAACAGGGGTCGAAAGATACGCAGTATTTT.

A word on this clone: The junction shows a germline mismatch at one end, possibly a read error. Other nucleotide sequences from this sample produce the same CDR3. The chain combines TRBV10-3 with TRBJ2-3, with 8 bases that match TRBD2. This CDR3 is 16 amino acids long. Germline lookup yields CDR1 ENHRY and CDR2 SYGVKD. In DNA, the CDR3 is TGTGCCATCAGTGAGGTACAGCGGGGGAGCACAGATACACAGTATTTT. This codes for CAISEVQRGSTDTQYF.

The J gene is TRBJ2-2, the V gene TRBV4-3; 15 nucleotides match TRBD2. Germline trimming cut 6 bases from V and 1 base from J; bases unmatched to any gene: 6. CDR3 length: 18 residues. In germline, CDR1 is LGHNA, CDR2 YSLEER. In DNA form, the CDR3 reads TGCGCCAGCAGTTCGGGACTAGCGGGGGGACTGAACACCGGGGAGCTGTTTTTT. Encoded protein: CASSSGLAGGLNTGELFF.

V gene TRBV4-3 combines with J gene TRBJ2-7; 8 bases are a match to TRBD1. The trim removed 4 bases at V and 3 bases at J, leaving 5 bases unmatched. The CDR3 covers 14 residues. Germline V gene lookup returns CDR1 LGHNA and CDR2 YSLEER. DNA of the CDR3: TGCGCCAGCAGCCCAACCGACAGGGGCTACGAGCAGTACTTC. Translating it yields CASSPTDRGYEQYF.

The chain is built from TRBV2 and TRBJ2-7, with 8 bases fitting TRBD2. The CDR3 extends over 15 amino acids. V was pared by 5 bases and J by 6 bases, with 12 bases of the junction left unmatched. Germline CDR1 reads SNHLY; CDR2 reads FYNNEI. Here the CDR3 reads CASSPWAAGVSEQYF. The CDR3 DNA reads TGTGCCAGCAGTCCCTGGGCAGCGGGAGTTAGCGAGCAGTACTTC.

The V gene is TRBV13, the J gene TRBJ2-5; D is possibly TRBD2 (6 bases). The V end was cut by 5 bases, the J end by 1 base, with 17 bases between. Germline-derived CDR1 and CDR2 are PRHDT and FYEKMQ (reference sequence). The CDR3 spans 16 residues. The chain's CDR3 is CASSPLSGWPQETQYF. In nucleotides, the CDR3 is TGTGCCAGCAGCCCCTTGAGCGGGTGGCCCCAAGAGACCCAGTACTTC. Full variable domain (rest looked up from reference TRBV13 and TRBJ2-5): AAGVIQSPRHLIKEKRETATLKCYPIPRHDTVYWYQQGPGQDPQFLISFYEKMQSDKGSIPDRFSAQQFSDYHSELNMSSLELGDSALYFCASSPLSGWPQETQYFGPGTRLLVL.

The CDR3 region is CASSTRPGQGGNIQYF. In DNA, the CDR3 is TGCGCCAGCAGCACCCGACCGGGACAGGGGGGAAACATTCAGTACTTC. The chain combines TRBV5-1 with TRBJ2-4; TRBD1 matches at 11 bases. CDR3 length: 16 residues. Unmatched junction bases numbered 9, after V lost 4 bases and J lost 6 bases. Looked up from germline, CDR1 is SGHRS and CDR2 is YFSETQ.

This clone was recorded a few times. This chain joins TRBV5-1 and TRBJ2-2; 10 bases are a match to TRBD2. From germline, CDR1 is SGHRS and CDR2 YFSETQ. V was pared by 0 bases and J by 4 bases, with 3 bases of the junction left unmatched. This CDR3 spans 16 amino acids. In nucleotides, the CDR3 is TGCGCCAGCAGCTTGGCAGCTAGCGGGGGCACCGGGGAGCTGTTTTTT. The encoded protein is CASSLAASGGTGELFF.

This clone was seen a handful of times. This chain links TRBV7-2 with TRBJ2-7, with D perhaps matching TRBD2 (5 bases). The CDR3 runs 14 residues. Germline lookup yields CDR1 SGHTA and CDR2 FQGNSA. The V and J ends lost 1 base and 2 bases respectively, with 9 bases between them. CDR3 sequence (DNA): TGTGCCAGCAGCTTAGGGACTTTACCCTACGAGCAGTACTTC. Protein sequence: CASSLGTLPYEQYF.

This clone appeared once. This chain uses TRBV30 with TRBJ2-2; perhaps TRBD2 as D (6 bases). Trimming pared 0 bases from V and 2 bases from J, leaving 13 bases between. The CDR3 loop spans 16 amino acids. Germline CDR1 GTSNPN, CDR2 SVGIG (reference sequence). The CDR3 loop is CAWSVARTINTGELFF. CDR3 bases: TGTGCCTGGAGTGTAGCCCGGACTATAAACACCGGGGAGCTGTTTTTT.

V is TRBV6-6 and J is TRBJ2-2; 7 nucleotides match TRBD1. From germline, CDR1 is MNHNY and CDR2 SVGAGI (reference sequence). The CDR3 covers 15 residues. Trimming removed 5 bases from V and 6 bases from J; junction bases left unmatched: 9. In nucleotides, the CDR3 is TGTGCCAGCAGTCCTCGACAGGGCCCGGCCGGGGAGCTGTTTTTT. Translation gives CASSPRQGPAGELFF.

The chain carries TRBV4-1 and TRBJ1-5, with a possible D match to TRBD1 (6 bases). This CDR3 contains 16 residues. The ends were cut back, 0 bases at V and 9 bases at J, with 18 bases in the middle. Germline lookup yields CDR1 MGHRA and CDR2 YSYEKL. The CDR3 protein is CASSQDIRTVGWPQHF. CDR3 sequence (DNA): TGCGCCAGCAGCCAAGATATACGGACAGTTGGCTGGCCCCAGCATTTT.

The chain uses TRBV13 and TRBJ2-2, with a weak D call TRBD1 (6 bases). Germline V gene lookup returns CDR1 PRHDT and CDR2 FYEKMQ (reference sequence). The CDR3 runs to 13 residues. V was clipped by 6 bases and J by 10 bases, with 15 bases between them. The CDR3 sequence: CASSELGGEELFF. CDR3 bases: TGTGCCAGCAGTGAACTAGGGGGAGAGGAGCTGTTTTTT.

The rearrangement joins TRBV7-9 to TRBJ2-7; 11 bases agree with TRBD2. Germline V gives CDR1 SEHNR, CDR2 FQNEAQ (reference sequence). The CDR3 has 16 amino acids. V shed 5 bases, J shed 3 bases, and the junction held 9 bases outside the gene matches. The CDR3: CASSTSLAGDFYEQYF. The DNA of the CDR3 is TGTGCCAGCAGCACCTCACTAGCGGGAGACTTCTACGAGCAGTACTTC. The full variable domain, completed using reference TRBV7-9 and TRBJ2-7, is DTGVSQNPRHKITKRGQNVTFRCDPISEHNRLYWYRQTLGQGPEFLTYFQNEAQLEKSRLLSDRFSAERPKGSFSTLEIQRTEQGDSAMYLCASSTSLAGDFYEQYFGPGTRLTVT.

The CDR3 protein is CASSFLTSRDYEQYF. For the CDR3, the DNA is TGCGCCAGCAGCTTTCTGACTAGCCGAGACTACGAGCAGTACTTC. The J gene is TRBJ2-7, the V gene TRBV5-1; 7 bases align to TRBD2. Germline V gene sequence: CDR1 SGHRS, CDR2 YFSETQ. The CDR3 covers 15 residues. J gave up 3 bases and V 2 bases, and 8 bases lay outside the gene matches.

This chain links TRBV9 with TRBJ2-1; D possibly corresponds to TRBD2 (6 bases). Per germline, CDR1 SGDLS and CDR2 YYNGEE. The CDR3 length is 11 residues. The CDR3 reads CLLASQREQFF. The CDR3 DNA is TGTCTTCTAGCGAGTCAGCGTGAGCAGTTCTTC.

CDR3 sequence: CASRTGAYGYTF. The CDR3 nucleotides read TGTGCCAGCAGGACAGGTGCCTATGGCTACACCTTC. The chain is built from TRBV6-5 and TRBJ1-2, with D possibly being TRBD1 (6 bases). Germline CDR1 reads MNHEY; CDR2 reads SVGAGI. Trimming stripped 6 bases from V and 4 bases from J, with 9 bases between. The CDR3 consists of 12 residues.

The CDR3 DNA reads TGCGCCAGCAGCCAAGCACAACTAGAAACAAGCTCCTACGAGCAGTACTTC. Protein: CASSQAQLETSSYEQYF. The chain is built from TRBV4-1 and TRBJ2-5, with D perhaps matching TRBD2 (5 bases). The DNA end favors TRBJ2-7, so the J call may be wrong. The CDR3 spans 17 residues. CDR1 is MGHRA, CDR2 YSYEKL, per germline.

The J gene is TRBJ1-1, the V gene TRBV6-6; no clear D gene. CDR3 size: 15 residues. Trimming took 2 bases from V and 0 from J, leaving 10 bases between them. Germline V lookup: CDR1 MNHNY, CDR2 SVGAGI (reference sequence). The CDR3 DNA sequence: TGTGCCAGCAGTTACCCCGTAGGAGTGAACACTGAAGCTTTCTTT. This translates into CASSYPVGVNTEAFF.

The V and J genes are TRBV28 and TRBJ1-5; D gene unclear. The CDR3 is 12 residues long. Germline V CDR1 and CDR2: MDHEN, SYDVKM. Deletions cut 6 bases from V and 5 bases from J, with 8 bases between. The CDR3 coding sequence is TGTGCCAGCAGCCCCAACTATCAGCCCCAGCATTTT. This codes for CASSPNYQPQHF.